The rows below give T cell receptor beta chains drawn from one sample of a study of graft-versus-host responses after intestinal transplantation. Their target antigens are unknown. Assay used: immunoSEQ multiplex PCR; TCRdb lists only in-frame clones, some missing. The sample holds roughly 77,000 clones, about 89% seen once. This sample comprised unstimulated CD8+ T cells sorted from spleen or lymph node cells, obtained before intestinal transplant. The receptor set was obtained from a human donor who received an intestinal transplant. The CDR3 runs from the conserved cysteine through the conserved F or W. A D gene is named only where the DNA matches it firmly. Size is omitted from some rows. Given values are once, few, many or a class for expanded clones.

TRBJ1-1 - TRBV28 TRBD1 CASSFRTGANTEAFF TGTGCCAGCAGTTTTAGAACAGGGGCGAACACTGAAGCTTTCTTT
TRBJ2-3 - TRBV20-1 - CSATGLDTQYF TGCAGTGCTACGGGACTAGATACGCAGTATTTT
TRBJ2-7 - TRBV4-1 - CASSQEWGVVAEQYF TGCGCCAGCAGCCAAGAGTGGGGGGTGGTGGCCGAGCAGTACTTC
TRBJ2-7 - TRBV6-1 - CASSPRGLPYEQYF TGTGCCAGCAGTCCACGGGGACTGCCCTACGAGCAGTACTTC
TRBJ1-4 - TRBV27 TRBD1 CASSPGQGKGEKLFF TGTGCCAGCAGTCCGGGACAGGGGAAAGGGGAAAAACTGTTTTTT
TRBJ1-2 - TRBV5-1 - CASSLGPGHLNYGYTF TGCGCCAGCAGCTTGGGTCCGGGACACCTTAACTATGGCTACACCTTC
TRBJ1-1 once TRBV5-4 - CASSLRGEGTEAFF TGTGCCAGCAGCTTGAGGGGGGAGGGCACTGAAGCTTTCTTT
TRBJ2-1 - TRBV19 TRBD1 CASSITGGTEKQFF TGTGCCAGTAGTATAACAGGGGGCACCGAGAAACAGTTCTTC
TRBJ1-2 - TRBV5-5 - CASSLGGGLLYGYTF TGTGCCAGCAGCTTGGGCGGGGGCCTCCTCTATGGCTACACCTTC
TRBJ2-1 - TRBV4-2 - CASSQERGGPSNEQFF TGTGCCAGCAGCCAAGAGAGGGGGGGGCCGAGTAATGAGCAGTTCTTC
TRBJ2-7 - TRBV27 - CASSSGQSYEQYF TGTGCCAGCAGTTCCGGACAGAGTTACGAGCAGTACTTC
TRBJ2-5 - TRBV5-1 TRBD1 CASSDWDRAMETQYF TGCGCCAGCAGCGACTGGGACAGGGCCATGGAGACCCAGTACTTC
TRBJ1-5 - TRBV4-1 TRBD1 CASSQVQGYSNQPQHF TGCGCCAGCAGCCAAGTACAGGGGTATAGCAATCAGCCCCAGCATTTT
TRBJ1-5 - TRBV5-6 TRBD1 CASSLNRDRVFTNQPQHF TGTGCCAGCAGCTTGAACCGGGACAGGGTGTTTACCAATCAGCCCCAGCATTTT